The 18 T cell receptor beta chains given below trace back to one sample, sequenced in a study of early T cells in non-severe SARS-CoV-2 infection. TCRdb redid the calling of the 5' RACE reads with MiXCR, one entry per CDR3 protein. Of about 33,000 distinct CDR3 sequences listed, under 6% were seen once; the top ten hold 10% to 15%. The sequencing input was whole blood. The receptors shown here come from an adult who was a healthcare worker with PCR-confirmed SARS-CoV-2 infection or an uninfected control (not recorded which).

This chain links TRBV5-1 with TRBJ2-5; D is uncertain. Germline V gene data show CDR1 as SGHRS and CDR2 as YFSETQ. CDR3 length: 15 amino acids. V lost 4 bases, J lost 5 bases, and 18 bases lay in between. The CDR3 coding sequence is TGCGCCAGCAGCCCTCAAGGTTTTGGTGGGGAGACCCAGTACTTC. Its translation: CASSPQGFGGETQYF.

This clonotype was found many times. The CDR3 is CSVEEYRRAPGNTIYF. As DNA, the CDR3 is TGCAGCGTTGAAGAATATCGCAGAGCCCCTGGAAACACCATATATTTT. The chain links TRBV29-1 to TRBJ1-3; D is unresolved. The length of the CDR3 is 16 residues. V was trimmed by 0 bases and J by 2 bases, leaving 14 bases between them. Germline-derived CDR1 and CDR2 are SQVTM and ANQGSEA.

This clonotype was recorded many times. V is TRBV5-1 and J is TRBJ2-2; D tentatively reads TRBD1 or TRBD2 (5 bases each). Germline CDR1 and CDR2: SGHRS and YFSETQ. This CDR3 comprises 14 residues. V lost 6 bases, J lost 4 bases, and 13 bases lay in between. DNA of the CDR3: TGCGCCAGCACCGTGCAGGGAGTCACCGGGGAGCTGTTTTTT. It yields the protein CASTVQGVTGELFF.

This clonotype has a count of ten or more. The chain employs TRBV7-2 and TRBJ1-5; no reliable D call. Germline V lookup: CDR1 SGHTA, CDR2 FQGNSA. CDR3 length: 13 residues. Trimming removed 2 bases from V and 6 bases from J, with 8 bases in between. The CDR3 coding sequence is TGTGCCAGCAGCTTACTAGCGGGTCAGCCCCAGCATTTT. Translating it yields CASSLLAGQPQHF.

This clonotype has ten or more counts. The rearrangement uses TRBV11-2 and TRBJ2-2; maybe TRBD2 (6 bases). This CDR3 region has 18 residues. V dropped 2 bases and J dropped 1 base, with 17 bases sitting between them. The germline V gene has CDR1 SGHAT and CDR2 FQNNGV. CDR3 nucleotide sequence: TGTGCCAGCAGCTTACCCCTGTTAGCGGAGAAGAACACCGGGGAGCTGTTTTTT. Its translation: CASSLPLLAEKNTGELFF.

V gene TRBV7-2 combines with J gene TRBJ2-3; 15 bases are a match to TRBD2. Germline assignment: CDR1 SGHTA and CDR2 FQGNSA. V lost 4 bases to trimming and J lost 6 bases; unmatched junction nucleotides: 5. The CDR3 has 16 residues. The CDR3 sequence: CASSSGLAGGSDTQYF. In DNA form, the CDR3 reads TGTGCCAGCAGCTCGGGACTAGCGGGGGGTTCTGATACGCAGTATTTT.

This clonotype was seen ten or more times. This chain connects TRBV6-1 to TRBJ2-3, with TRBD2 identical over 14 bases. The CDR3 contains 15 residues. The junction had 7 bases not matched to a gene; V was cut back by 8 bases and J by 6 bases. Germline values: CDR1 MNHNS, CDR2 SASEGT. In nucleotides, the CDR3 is TGTGCCAGCGGTGGACTAGCGGGGGGCTGGGATACGCAGTATTTT. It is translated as CASGGLAGGWDTQYF.

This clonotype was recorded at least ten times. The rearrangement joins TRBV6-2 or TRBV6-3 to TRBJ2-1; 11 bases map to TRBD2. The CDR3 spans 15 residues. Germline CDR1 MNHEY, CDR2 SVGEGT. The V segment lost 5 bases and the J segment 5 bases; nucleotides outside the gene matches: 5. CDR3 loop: CASSVAGGHHNEQFF. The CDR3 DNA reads TGTGCCAGCAGTGTAGCGGGGGGGCATCACAATGAGCAGTTCTTC.

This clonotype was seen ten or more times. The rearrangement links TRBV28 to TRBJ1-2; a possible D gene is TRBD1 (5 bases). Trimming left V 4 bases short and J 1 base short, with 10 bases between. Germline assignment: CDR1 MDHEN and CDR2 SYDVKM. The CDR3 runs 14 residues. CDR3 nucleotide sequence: TGTGCCAGCAGTTCAGGGCAAATTAACTATGGCTACACCTTC. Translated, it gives CASSSGQINYGYTF.

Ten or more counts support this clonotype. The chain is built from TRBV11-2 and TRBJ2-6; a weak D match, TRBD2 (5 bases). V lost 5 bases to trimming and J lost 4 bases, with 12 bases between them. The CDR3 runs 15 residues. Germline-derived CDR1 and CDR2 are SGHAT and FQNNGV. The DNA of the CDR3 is TGTGCCAGCAGCCCGACGGGGTTGGGGGCCAACGTCCTGACTTTC. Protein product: CASSPTGLGANVLTF.

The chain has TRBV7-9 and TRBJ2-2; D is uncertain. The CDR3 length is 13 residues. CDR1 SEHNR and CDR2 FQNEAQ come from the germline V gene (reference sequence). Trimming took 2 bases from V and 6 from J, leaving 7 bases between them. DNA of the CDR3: TGTGCCAGCAGCTTATTCTCGGCCGGGGAGCTGTTTTTT. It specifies CASSLFSAGELFF.

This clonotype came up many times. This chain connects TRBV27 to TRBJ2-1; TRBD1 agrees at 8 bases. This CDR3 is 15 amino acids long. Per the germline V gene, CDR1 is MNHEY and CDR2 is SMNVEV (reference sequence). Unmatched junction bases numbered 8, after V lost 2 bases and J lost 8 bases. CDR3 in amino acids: CASSLPPDRAHEQFF. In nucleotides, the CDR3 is TGTGCCAGCAGTTTACCCCCGGACAGGGCTCATGAGCAGTTCTTC.

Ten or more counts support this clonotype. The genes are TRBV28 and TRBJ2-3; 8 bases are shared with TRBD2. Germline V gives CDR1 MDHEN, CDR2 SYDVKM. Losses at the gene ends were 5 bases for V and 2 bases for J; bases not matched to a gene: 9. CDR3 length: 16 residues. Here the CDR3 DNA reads TGTGCCAGCAGTCTCCCTGCGGGGGGTAACACAGATACGCAGTATTTT. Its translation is CASSLPAGGNTDTQYF.

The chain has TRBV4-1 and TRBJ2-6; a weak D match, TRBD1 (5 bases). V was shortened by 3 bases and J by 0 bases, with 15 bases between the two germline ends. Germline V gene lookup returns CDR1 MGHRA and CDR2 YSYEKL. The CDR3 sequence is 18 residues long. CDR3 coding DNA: TGCGCCAGCAGCCATACCAACCGACAGCCCTCTGGGGCCAACGTCCTGACTTTC. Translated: CASSHTNRQPSGANVLTF.

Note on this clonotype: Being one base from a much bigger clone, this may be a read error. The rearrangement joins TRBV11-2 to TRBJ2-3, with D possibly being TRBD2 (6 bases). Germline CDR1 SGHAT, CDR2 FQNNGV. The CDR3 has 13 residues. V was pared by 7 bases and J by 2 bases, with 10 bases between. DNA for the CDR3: TGTGCCAGCATCCGGGGGACCACAGATACGCAGTATTTT. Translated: CASIRGTTDTQYF.

CDR3 nucleotide sequence: TGTGCCAGTAGTAGGGGATCCTACAATGAGCAGTTCTTC. This encodes CASSRGSYNEQFF. The V call is TRBV19, the J call TRBJ2-1; D not resolved. CDR1 and CDR2 from the germline V gene are LNHDA and SQIVND (reference sequence). Trimming cost V 4 bases and J 1 base, with 5 bases left between them. This CDR3 has 13 residues.

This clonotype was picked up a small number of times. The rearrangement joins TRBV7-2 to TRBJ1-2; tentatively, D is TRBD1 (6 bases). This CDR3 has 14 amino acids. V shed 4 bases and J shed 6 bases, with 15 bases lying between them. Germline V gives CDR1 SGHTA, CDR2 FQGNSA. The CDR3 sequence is CASSSARGSDGYTF. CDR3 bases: TGTGCCAGCAGCTCAGCCAGGGGATCCGATGGCTACACCTTC.

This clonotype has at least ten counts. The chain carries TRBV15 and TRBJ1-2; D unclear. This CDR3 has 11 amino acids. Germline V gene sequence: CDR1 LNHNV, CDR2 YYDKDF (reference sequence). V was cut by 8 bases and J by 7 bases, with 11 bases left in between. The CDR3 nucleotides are TGTGCCACCCGTGACTATGTTGGCTACACCTTC. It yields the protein CATRDYVGYTF.